This T cell receptor (beta chain) derives from a study of technical replicates of blood from four donors. V shed 11 bases, J shed 10 bases, and the junction held 8 bases outside the gene matches. Germline CDR1 LNHDA, CDR2 SQIVND (reference sequence). The CDR3 length is 12 residues. Method: immunoSEQ multiplex PCR; TCRdb's copy keeps in-frame clones and lacks some. The sample yields about 83,000 clones, roughly 94% seen once. The sample consisted of T cells isolated from PBMCs. The chain is built from TRBV19 and TRBJ1-6; 7 bases are a match to TRBD1. The clonotype comes from a human donor in good health. Here the CDR3 DNA reads TGTGCCGCTAGGACAGGTCGATCACCCCTCCACTTT. It is translated as CAARTGRSPLHF. Full variable domain (rest looked up from reference TRBV19 and TRBJ1-6): DGGITQSPKYLFRKEGQNVTLSCEQNLNHDAMYWYRQDPGQGLRLIYYSQIVNDFQKGDIAEGYSVSREKKESFPLTVTSAQKNPTAFYLCAARTGRSPLHFGNGTRLTVT.